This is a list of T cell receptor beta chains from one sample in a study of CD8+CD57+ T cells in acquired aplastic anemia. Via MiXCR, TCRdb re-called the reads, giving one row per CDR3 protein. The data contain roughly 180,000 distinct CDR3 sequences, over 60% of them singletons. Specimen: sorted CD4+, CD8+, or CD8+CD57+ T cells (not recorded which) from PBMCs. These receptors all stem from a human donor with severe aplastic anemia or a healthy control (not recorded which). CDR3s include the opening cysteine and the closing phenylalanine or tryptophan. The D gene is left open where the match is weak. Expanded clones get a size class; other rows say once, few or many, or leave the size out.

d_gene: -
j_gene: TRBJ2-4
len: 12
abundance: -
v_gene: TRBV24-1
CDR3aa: CATSPGWNIQYF
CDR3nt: TGTGCCACCAGCCCCGGTTGGAACATTCAGTACTTC

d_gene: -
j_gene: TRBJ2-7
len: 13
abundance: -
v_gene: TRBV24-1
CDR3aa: CATSDRVTHEQYF
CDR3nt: TGTGCCACCAGTGATCGAGTTACCCACGAGCAGTACTTC

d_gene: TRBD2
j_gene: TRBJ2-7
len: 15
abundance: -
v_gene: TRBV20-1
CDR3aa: CSATNREGLIYEQYF
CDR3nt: TGCAGTGCCACCAACCGGGAGGGACTGATATACGAGCAGTACTTC

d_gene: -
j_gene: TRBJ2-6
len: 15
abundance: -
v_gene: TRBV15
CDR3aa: CATSSPVAGANVLTF
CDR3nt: TGTGCCACCAGCAGTCCAGTGGCTGGGGCCAACGTCCTGACTTTC

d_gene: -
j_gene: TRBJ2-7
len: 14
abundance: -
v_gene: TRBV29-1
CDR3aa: CSVTQGLGPYEQYF
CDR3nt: TGCAGCGTTACTCAGGGACTGGGACCCTACGAGCAGTACTTC

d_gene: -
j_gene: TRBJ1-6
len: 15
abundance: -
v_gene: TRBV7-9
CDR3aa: CASSLSGSLDSPLHF
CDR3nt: TGTGCCAGCAGCTTATCAGGGTCCCTGGATTCACCCCTCCACTTT

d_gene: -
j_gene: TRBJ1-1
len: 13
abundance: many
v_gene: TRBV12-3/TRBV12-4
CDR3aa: CASSWDANTEAFF
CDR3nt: TGTGCCAGCAGTTGGGACGCAAACACTGAAGCTTTCTTT

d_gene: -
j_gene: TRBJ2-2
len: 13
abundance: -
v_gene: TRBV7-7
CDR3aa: CASSLDYSGELFF
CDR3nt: TGTGCTAGCAGCTTAGATTACTCCGGGGAGCTGTTTTTT

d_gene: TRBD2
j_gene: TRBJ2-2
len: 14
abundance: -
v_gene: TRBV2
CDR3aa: CASSAVAGAGELFF
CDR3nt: TGTGCCAGCAGTGCGGTGGCGGGGGCCGGGGAGCTGTTTTTT

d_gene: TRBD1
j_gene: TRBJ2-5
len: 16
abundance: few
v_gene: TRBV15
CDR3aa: CATSRDTGQGEETQYF
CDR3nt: TGTGCCACCAGCAGAGATACGGGACAGGGAGAAGAGACCCAGTACTTC

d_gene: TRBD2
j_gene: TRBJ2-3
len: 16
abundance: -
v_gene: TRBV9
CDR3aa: CASSVVPAGGPDTQYF
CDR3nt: TGTGCCAGCAGCGTAGTACCAGCGGGGGGGCCAGATACGCAGTATTTT

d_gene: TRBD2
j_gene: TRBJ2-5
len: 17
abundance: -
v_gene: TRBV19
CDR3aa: CASSIRGSGGALETQYF
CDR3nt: TGTGCCAGTAGTATTCGGGGGAGCGGGGGGGCCCTTGAGACCCAGTACTTC

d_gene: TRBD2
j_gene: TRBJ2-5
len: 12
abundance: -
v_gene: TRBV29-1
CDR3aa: CSVDGGRETQYF
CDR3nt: TGCAGCGTTGACGGGGGGAGGGAGACCCAGTACTTC

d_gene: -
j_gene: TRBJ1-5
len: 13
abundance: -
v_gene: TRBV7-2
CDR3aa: CASSSSQNQPQHF
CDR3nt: TGTGCCAGCAGCTCGTCGCAGAATCAGCCCCAGCATTTT

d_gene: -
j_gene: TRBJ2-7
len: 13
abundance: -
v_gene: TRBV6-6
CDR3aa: CASNPREMGEQYF
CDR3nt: TGTGCCAGCAACCCCAGGGAAATGGGCGAGCAGTACTTC

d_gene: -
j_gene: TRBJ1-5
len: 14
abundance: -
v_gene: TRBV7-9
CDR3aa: CASPHRVSLQPQHF
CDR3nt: TGTGCCAGCCCACACAGGGTGTCCCTTCAGCCCCAGCATTTT

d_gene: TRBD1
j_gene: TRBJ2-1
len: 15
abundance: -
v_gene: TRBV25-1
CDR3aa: CASSDMGQGYNEQFF
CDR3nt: TGTGCCAGCAGTGATATGGGACAGGGCTACAATGAGCAGTTCTTC

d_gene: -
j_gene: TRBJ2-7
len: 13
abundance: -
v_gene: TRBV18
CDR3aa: CASSPRIADEQYF
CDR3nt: TGTGCCAGCTCACCACGAATAGCTGACGAGCAGTACTTC

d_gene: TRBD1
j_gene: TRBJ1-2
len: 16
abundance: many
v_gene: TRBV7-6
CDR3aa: CASSPGQGHWGYGYTF
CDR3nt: TGTGCCAGCAGCCCGGGACAGGGACATTGGGGCTATGGCTACACCTTC

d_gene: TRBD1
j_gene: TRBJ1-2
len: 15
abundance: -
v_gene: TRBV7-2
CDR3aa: CASSPGTVKFYGYTF
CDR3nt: TGTGCCAGCAGCCCTGGGACAGTTAAGTTCTATGGCTACACCTTC

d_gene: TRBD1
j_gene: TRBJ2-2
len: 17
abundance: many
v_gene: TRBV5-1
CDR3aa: CASSLVGTGVATGELFF
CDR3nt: TGCGCCAGCAGCTTGGTCGGGACAGGGGTCGCCACCGGGGAGCTGTTTTTT

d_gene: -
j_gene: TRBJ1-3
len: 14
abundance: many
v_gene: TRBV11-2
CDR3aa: CASSLDFSGNTIYF
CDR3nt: TGTGCCAGCAGCTTGGACTTTTCAGGAAACACCATATATTTT

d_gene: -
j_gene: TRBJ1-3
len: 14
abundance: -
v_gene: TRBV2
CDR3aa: CASSVGTTGNTIYF
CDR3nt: TGTGCCAGCAGTGTAGGGACGACTGGAAACACCATATATTTT

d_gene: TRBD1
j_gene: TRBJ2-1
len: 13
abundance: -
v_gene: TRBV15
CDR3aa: CATQQGAFDEQFF
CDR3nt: TGTGCCACCCAGCAGGGGGCTTTTGATGAGCAGTTCTTC

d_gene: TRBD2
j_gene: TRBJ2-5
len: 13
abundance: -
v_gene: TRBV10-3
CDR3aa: CATTSSGVETQYF
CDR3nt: TGTGCCACTACTTCTAGCGGGGTGGAGACCCAGTACTTC

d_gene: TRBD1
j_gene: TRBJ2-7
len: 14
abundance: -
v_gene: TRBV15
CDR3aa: CATSKDRVPHEQYF
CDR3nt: TGTGCCACCAGCAAGGACAGGGTTCCCCACGAGCAGTACTTC

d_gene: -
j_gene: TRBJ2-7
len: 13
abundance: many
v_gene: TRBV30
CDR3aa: CAWSLGSSYEQYF
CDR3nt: TGTGCCTGGAGTTTGGGGAGCTCCTACGAGCAGTACTTC

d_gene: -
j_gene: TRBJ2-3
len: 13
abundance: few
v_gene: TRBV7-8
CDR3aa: CASSLWIGDTQYF
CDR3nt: TGTGCCAGCAGCTTATGGATCGGAGATACGCAGTATTTT

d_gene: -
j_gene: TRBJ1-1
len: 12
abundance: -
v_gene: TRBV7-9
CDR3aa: CASTQANTEAFF
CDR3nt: TGTGCCAGCACCCAGGCGAACACTGAAGCTTTCTTT

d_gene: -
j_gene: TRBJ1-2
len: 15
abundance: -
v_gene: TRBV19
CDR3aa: CASLGLTGGISGYTF
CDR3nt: TGTGCCAGTCTGGGACTCACCGGGGGCATTTCTGGCTACACCTTC

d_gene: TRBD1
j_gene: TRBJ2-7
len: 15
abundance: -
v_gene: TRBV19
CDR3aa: CASRPPGQGTYEQYF
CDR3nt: TGTGCCAGTAGGCCCCCGGGACAGGGGACCTACGAGCAGTACTTC

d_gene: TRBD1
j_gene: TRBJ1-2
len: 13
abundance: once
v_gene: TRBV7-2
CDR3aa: CASRSGTGSGYTF
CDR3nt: TGTGCCAGCAGATCCGGGACAGGGTCGGGCTACACCTTC

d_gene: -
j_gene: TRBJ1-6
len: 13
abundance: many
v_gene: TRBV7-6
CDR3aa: CASSLGNTSPLHF
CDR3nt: TGTGCCAGCAGCTTAGGCAATACCTCACCCCTCCACTTT

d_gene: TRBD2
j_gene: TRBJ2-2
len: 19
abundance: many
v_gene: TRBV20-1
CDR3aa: CSAWGLAGGIVGGTGELFF
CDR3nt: TGCAGTGCTTGGGGACTAGCGGGGGGGATCGTCGGTGGCACCGGGGAGCTGTTTTTT

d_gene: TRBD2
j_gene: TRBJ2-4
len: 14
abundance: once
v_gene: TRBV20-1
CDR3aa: CSAEPTSVKNIQYF
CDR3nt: TGCAGTGCAGAGCCGACTAGCGTTAAAAACATTCAGTACTTC

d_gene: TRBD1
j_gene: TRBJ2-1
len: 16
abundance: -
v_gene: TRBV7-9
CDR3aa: CASSARQGIRNNEQFF
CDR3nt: TGTGCCAGCAGCGCCCGACAGGGGATAAGGAACAATGAGCAGTTCTTC

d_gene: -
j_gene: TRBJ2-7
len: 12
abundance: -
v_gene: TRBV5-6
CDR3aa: CASSKFNYEQYF
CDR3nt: TGTGCCAGCAGCAAGTTCAACTACGAGCAGTACTTC

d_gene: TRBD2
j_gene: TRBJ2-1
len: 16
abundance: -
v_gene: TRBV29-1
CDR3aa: CSVESGLAGEYNEQFF
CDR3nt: TGCAGCGTTGAATCCGGACTAGCGGGGGAGTACAATGAGCAGTTCTTC

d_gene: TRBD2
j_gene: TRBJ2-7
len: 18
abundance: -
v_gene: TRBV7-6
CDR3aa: CASSLYAGGPLSSYEQYF
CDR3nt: TGCGCCAGCAGCTTGTACGCGGGAGGGCCTCTTAGCTCCTACGAGCAGTACTTC

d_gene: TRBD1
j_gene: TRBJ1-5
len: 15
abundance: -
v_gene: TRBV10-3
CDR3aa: CAISEGQGSDQPQHF
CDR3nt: TGTGCCATCAGTGAGGGACAGGGGTCCGATCAGCCCCAGCATTTT

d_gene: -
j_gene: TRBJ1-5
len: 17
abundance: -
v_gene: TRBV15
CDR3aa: CATTPGGEWTANQPQHF
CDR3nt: TGTGCCACCACCCCAGGCGGAGAATGGACAGCTAATCAGCCCCAGCATTTT